These 31 T cell receptor beta chains came from one sample sequenced in a study of shared clonotypes between healthy human individuals. Assay used: immunoSEQ multiplex PCR; TCRdb lists only in-frame clones, some missing. Here the sample spans over a million clones, 98% being singletons. Specimen: naive CD4+ T cells sorted from blood. As for subset: CD45RA+ positively selected. Source of these receptors: a man younger than 40 in good health.

The chain has TRBV7-9 and TRBJ1-5; possibly TRBD1 for D (6 bases). Germline V gene data show CDR1 as SEHNR and CDR2 as FQNEAQ (reference sequence). CDR3 size: 17 residues. V was trimmed by 5 bases and J by 2 bases, leaving 19 bases between them. CDR3 in DNA: TGTGCCAGCAGCCTAAACCTCTTGGGGGGCGGCAATCAGCCCCAGCATTTT. Translating it yields CASSLNLLGGGNQPQHF.

The chain is built from TRBV6-1 and TRBJ2-7; TRBD2 aligns across 7 bases. This CDR3 region has 15 residues. J was trimmed by 2 bases and V by 6 bases; bases with no gene match: 10. Germline CDR1 MNHNS, CDR2 SASEGT. Here the CDR3 DNA reads TGTGCCAGCAGCCAGCGAAGAGGGAGGGCCTACGAGCAGTACTTC. As protein: CASSQRRGRAYEQYF.

The genes are TRBV5-4 and TRBJ2-7; 7 bases are a match to TRBD1. With 2 bases clipped from V and 2 bases from J, the junction kept 13 bases outside the gene matches. CDR1 and CDR2 from the germline V gene are SGHNT and YYREEE (reference sequence). The CDR3 covers 17 residues. CDR3 coding DNA: TGTGCCAGCAGCTTCACTCTGACTGGGACAGATACCTACGAGCAGTACTTC. Its translation is CASSFTLTGTDTYEQYF.

On this clone itself: The sample contains more than one DNA sequence encoding this CDR3. The chain carries TRBV29-1 and TRBJ1-1; D not resolved. This CDR3 contains 13 residues. The V end lost 5 bases, the J end lost 2 bases, and 12 bases lay between the germline ends. Germline-derived CDR1 and CDR2 are SQVTM and ANQGSEA. The CDR3 sequence: CSVPGQTNTEAFF. The CDR3 DNA sequence: TGCAGCGTTCCTGGCCAGACAAACACTGAAGCTTTCTTT.

The rearrangement links TRBV5-1 to TRBJ2-5; D tentatively reads TRBD1 or TRBD2 (5 bases each). Germline lookup yields CDR1 SGHRS and CDR2 YFSETQ. The CDR3 runs to 14 residues. Trimming pared 2 bases from V and 3 bases from J, leaving 11 bases between. CDR3 nucleotides: TGCGCCAGCAGCTTCCCAGGGACGGAAGAGACCCAGTACTTC. Translation gives CASSFPGTEETQYF.

The chain combines TRBV2 with TRBJ2-1; no reliable D call. The V end was cut by 3 bases, the J end by 2 bases, with 11 bases between. This CDR3 region has 15 residues. In germline, CDR1 is SNHLY, CDR2 FYNNEI. The CDR3 spells CASSDTLGTYNEQFF. The CDR3 DNA is TGTGCCAGCAGTGACACCCTTGGGACCTACAATGAGCAGTTCTTC.

The V and J genes are TRBV19 and TRBJ2-1; 11 nucleotides align to TRBD2. The germline V gene has CDR1 LNHDA and CDR2 SQIVND (reference sequence). This CDR3 is 16 amino acids long. The V and J ends lost 5 bases and 0 bases, in that order; junction bases with no gene match: 3. The CDR3 DNA follows: TGTGCCAGTAGTTCTACTAGCGGGAGCTCCTACAATGAGCAGTTCTTC. It is translated as CASSSTSGSSYNEQFF.

V usage is TRBV7-3 and J usage is TRBJ2-1; D possibly corresponds to TRBD1 (6 bases). V was pared by 3 bases and J by 2 bases, with 11 bases between. Germline V lookup: CDR1 SGHTA, CDR2 FQGTGA. The CDR3 contains 15 residues. Here the CDR3 reads CASSLTGRAYNEQFF. CDR3 sequence (DNA): TGTGCCAGCAGCTTGACAGGACGAGCCTACAATGAGCAGTTCTTC.

This clone was seen a single time. The chain couples TRBV15 to TRBJ2-2; TRBD1 is a possible D gene (5 bases). The germline gives CDR1 LNHNV, CDR2 YYDKDF (reference sequence). The CDR3 sequence is 12 residues long. Trimming removed 6 bases from V and 6 bases from J, with 8 bases in between. CDR3 sequence reads: CATSLGPGELFF. CDR3 DNA: TGTGCCACCAGTTTGGGGCCCGGGGAGCTGTTTTTT.

This sequence joins TRBV18 and TRBJ2-7; a weak D match, TRBD2 (5 bases). The germline V gene has CDR1 KGHSH and CDR2 LQKENI. There are 14 residues in the CDR3. The V gene lost 5 bases and the J gene lost 0 bases, with 11 bases spanning the gap. This CDR3 reads CASSRTGSSYEQYF. The CDR3 DNA follows: TGTGCCAGCTCAAGGACGGGAAGCTCCTACGAGCAGTACTTC. The variable domain in full, with the rest retrieved from reference TRBV18 and TRBJ2-7, is NAGVMQNPRHLVRRRGQEARLRCSPMKGHSHVYWYRQLPEEGLKFMVYLQKENIIDESGMPKERFSAEFPKEGPSILRIQQVVRGDSAAYFCASSRTGSSYEQYFGPGTRLTVT.

This chain links TRBV6-1 with TRBJ2-5; D perhaps matches TRBD2 (5 bases). The germline gives CDR1 MNHNS, CDR2 SASEGT. V lost 5 bases and J lost 4, with 8 bases in between. This CDR3 is built from 12 residues. In DNA, the CDR3 is TGTGCCAGCAGTATAGCGTTAGAGACCCAGTACTTC. Amino acids: CASSIALETQYF.

The chain joins TRBV11-2 to TRBJ2-1, with 13 bases aligning to TRBD2. The CDR3 has 15 amino acids. Germline CDR1 and CDR2: SGHAT and FQNNGV. The V gene end was trimmed by 4 bases and the J gene end by 12 bases; junction bases not matched to a gene: 9. The CDR3 loop is CASSSPGLAGVGQFF. DNA for the CDR3: TGTGCCAGCAGCTCCCCCGGACTAGCGGGAGTCGGGCAGTTCTTC. The complete variable domain, with remaining parts taken from reference TRBV11-2 and TRBJ2-1, reads EAGVAQSPRYKIIEKRQSVAFWCNPISGHATLYWYQQILGQGPKLLIQFQNNGVVDDSQLPKDRFSAERLKGVDSTLKIQPAKLEDSAVYLCASSSPGLAGVGQFFGPGTRLTVL.

The V call is TRBV30, the J call TRBJ1-2; D is undetermined. The CDR3 has 13 amino acids. Germline loops: CDR1 GTSNPN, CDR2 SVGIG (reference sequence). Trimming cost V 4 bases and J 4 bases, with 13 bases left between them. The DNA for the CDR3 is TGTGCCTGGACCGACGGAGTCGGCTATGGCTACACCTTC. Protein product: CAWTDGVGYGYTF.

V and J are TRBV27 and TRBJ2-7, with D tentatively TRBD1 (5 bases). The CDR3 runs to 14 residues. Germline V gene lookup returns CDR1 MNHEY and CDR2 SMNVEV (reference sequence). Deletions cut 3 bases from V and 2 bases from J, with 11 bases between. The CDR3 DNA sequence: TGTGCCAGCAGTTTGCCAGGGTTTCCCTACGAGCAGTACTTC. Amino acid sequence: CASSLPGFPYEQYF.

The chain uses TRBV7-2 and TRBJ2-1; TRBD1 agrees at 12 bases. In germline, CDR1 is SGHTA, CDR2 FQGNSA. The CDR3 runs 19 residues. The J segment lost 5 bases and the V segment lost 1 base, leaving 12 bases of the junction unmatched. CDR3 sequence: CASSLGGQGAVRSHNEQFF. DNA for the CDR3: TGTGCCAGCAGCTTAGGGGGACAGGGGGCTGTTCGTTCCCACAATGAGCAGTTCTTC. Full variable domain (outside the CDR3, taken from reference TRBV7-2 and TRBJ2-1): GAGVSQSPSNKVTEKGKDVELRCDPISGHTALYWYRQSLGQGLEFLIYFQGNSAPDKSGLPSDRFSAERTGGSVSTLTIQRTQQEDSAVYLCASSLGGQGAVRSHNEQFFGPGTRLTVL.

The CDR3, as DNA: TGCGCCAGCAGCCCTATGGTACTAGGTAAGCCCAATGAGCAGTTCTTC. Translating gives CASSPMVLGKPNEQFF. J is TRBJ2-1 and V is TRBV5-1; maybe TRBD2 (5 bases). V was trimmed by 4 bases and J by 6 bases, leaving 20 bases between them. Germline V gene data show CDR1 as SGHRS and CDR2 as YFSETQ. The CDR3 consists of 16 residues.

The gene calls are TRBV7-2 and TRBJ2-1; D unresolved. V dropped 5 bases and J dropped 0 bases, with 11 bases sitting between them. The CDR3 is 15 amino acids. CDR1 is SGHTA, CDR2 FQGNSA, per germline. CDR3 region: CASSPPTSSYNEQFF. For the CDR3, the DNA is TGTGCCAGCAGCCCCCCCACGAGCTCCTACAATGAGCAGTTCTTC.

This chain joins TRBV19 and TRBJ2-6; no clear D. V lost 0 bases to trimming and J lost 2 bases, with 14 bases between them. Germline values: CDR1 LNHDA, CDR2 SQIVND (reference sequence). The length of the CDR3 is 18 residues. The CDR3 region is CASSIDRWDLAGANVLTF. CDR3 nucleotide sequence: TGTGCCAGTAGTATAGATCGGTGGGATTTGGCTGGGGCCAACGTCCTGACTTTC. Filled out from reference TRBV19 and TRBJ2-6, the complete variable domain reads DGGITQSPKYLFRKEGQNVTLSCEQNLNHDAMYWYRQDPGQGLRLIYYSQIVNDFQKGDIAEGYSVSREKKESFPLTVTSAQKNPTAFYLCASSIDRWDLAGANVLTFGAGSRLTVL.

CDR3 protein: CASSGQGAGDTQYF. The CDR3 DNA follows: TGTGCCAGCAGTGGACAGGGGGCCGGAGATACGCAGTATTTT. This rearrangement joins TRBV2 to TRBJ2-3; 10 positions match TRBD1. V shed 4 bases and J 5 bases; nucleotides not matched to a gene: 3. The CDR3 extends over 14 amino acids. The germline gives CDR1 SNHLY, CDR2 FYNNEI.

The chain has TRBV5-5 and TRBJ2-7; TRBD1 matches at 8 bases. CDR1 is SGHKS and CDR2 is YYEKEE in the germline V gene (reference sequence). With V trimmed by 0 bases and J by 1 base, 9 bases remained unmatched. This CDR3 is built from 17 residues. Here the CDR3 DNA reads TGTGCCAGCAGCTTGGTAGCCGGGACAGGTACTTCCTACGAGCAGTACTTC. Translation gives CASSLVAGTGTSYEQYF.

This clone was found once. This chain joins TRBV10-3 and TRBJ2-3, with a tentative D call TRBD1 (6 bases). The CDR3 is made up of 15 amino acids. The germline V gene has CDR1 ENHRY and CDR2 SYGVKD. Trimming took off 3 bases at V and 1 base at J, with 11 bases between the two ends. CDR3 in DNA: TGTGCCATCAGTGAAAAACAGGGCGGCACAGATACGCAGTATTTT. Encoded protein: CAISEKQGGTDTQYF.

V is TRBV6-5 and J is TRBJ1-5; D remains unclear. V was shortened by 10 bases and J by 2 bases, with 18 bases between the two germline ends. The CDR3 loop spans 15 amino acids. CDR1 MNHEY and CDR2 SVGAGI come from the germline V gene. As DNA, the CDR3 is TGTGCCACCCGTCTGGGGTGGGCGGGCAATCAGCCCCAGCATTTT. It translates to CATRLGWAGNQPQHF.

The V gene is TRBV28, the J gene TRBJ1-5; tentatively, D is TRBD1 (5 bases). Trimming left V 2 bases short and J 5 bases short, with 10 bases between. Germline V gene data show CDR1 as MDHEN and CDR2 as SYDVKM. There are 14 residues in the CDR3. The CDR3 nucleotides are TGTGCCAGCAGTTTACTGGGGGGGGATCAGCCCCAGCATTTT. Translated, it gives CASSLLGGDQPQHF.

The V gene is TRBV6-5, the J gene TRBJ1-4; 7 bases line up with TRBD1. The CDR3 extends over 14 amino acids. With 2 bases clipped from V and 8 bases from J, the junction kept 5 bases outside the gene matches. CDR1 is MNHEY, CDR2 SVGAGI, per germline. CDR3 region: CASSYRGLREKLFF. The CDR3 DNA reads as TGTGCCAGCAGTTACAGGGGGCTTCGGGAAAAACTGTTTTTT.

The rearrangement uses TRBV5-1 and TRBJ2-5; 7 nucleotides match TRBD2. Trimming removed 0 bases from V and 4 bases from J; junction bases left unmatched: 9. Germline V gene sequence: CDR1 SGHRS, CDR2 YFSETQ. CDR3 length equals 16 residues. The CDR3 sequence: CASSLASGGSGETQYF. The CDR3, as DNA: TGCGCCAGCAGCTTGGCTTCGGGCGGGAGCGGAGAGACCCAGTACTTC.

The chain links TRBV5-1 to TRBJ2-4; the D gene could be TRBD1 or TRBD2 (5 bases each). CDR1 is SGHRS and CDR2 is YFSETQ in the germline V gene. V lost 8 bases and J 8 bases, leaving 20 bases between the germline ends. The CDR3 consists of 14 residues. The CDR3 spells CASGRGEGLDIQYF. CDR3 in DNA: TGCGCCAGTGGCCGGGGCGAGGGGTTGGACATTCAGTACTTC.

The chain joins TRBV7-8 to TRBJ1-3; D gene uncertain. The V end was cut by 11 bases, the J end by 3 bases, with 8 bases between. Germline loops: CDR1 SGHVS, CDR2 FQNEAQ. There are 11 residues in the CDR3. The CDR3 loop reads CAFWVGNTIYF. In DNA, the CDR3 is TGTGCCTTTTGGGTTGGAAACACCATATATTTT.

The chain combines TRBV29-1 with TRBJ1-1; no clear D gene. With 6 bases removed from V and 5 bases from J, the gap between germline ends came to 16 bases. Germline V lookup: CDR1 SQVTM, CDR2 ANQGSEA. The length of the CDR3 is 13 residues. The CDR3, as DNA: TGCAGCGTCTCTGGCCCCTTGGGGACTGAAGCTTTCTTT. This sequence encodes CSVSGPLGTEAFF.

This chain connects TRBV4-1 to TRBJ2-3; possibly TRBD1 for D (6 bases). V dropped 1 base and J dropped 6 bases, with 8 bases sitting between them. CDR1 is MGHRA and CDR2 is YSYEKL in the germline V gene. The CDR3 is 13 amino acids. CDR3 sequence: CASSQGGRDTQYF. For the CDR3, the DNA is TGCGCCAGCAGCCAAGGGGGGCGCGATACGCAGTATTTT.

The chain couples TRBV5-1 to TRBJ1-1, with D maybe TRBD1 (6 bases). The CDR3 is made up of 16 amino acids. Germline values: CDR1 SGHRS, CDR2 YFSETQ. Trimming removed 0 bases from V and 5 bases from J, with 17 bases in between. CDR3 loop: CASSLGGRTASTEAFF. CDR3 nucleotides: TGCGCCAGCAGCTTGGGGGGGCGGACTGCGTCGACTGAAGCTTTCTTT.

The chain carries TRBV10-2 and TRBJ2-1, with a tentative D call TRBD2 (5 bases). Per germline, CDR1 WSHSY and CDR2 SAAADI. V gave up 6 bases and J gave up 9 bases, with 15 bases separating them. The CDR3 contains 13 residues. The CDR3 DNA is TGCGCCAGCAGCAAATATAGCGTCGCTGAGCAGTTCTTC. Protein: CASSKYSVAEQFF.